This T cell receptor beta chain derives from a study of T cells in localized non-small cell lung cancer. The CDR3 runs 15 residues. J lost 2 bases, V lost 3 bases, and 2 bases had no gene match. Per germline, CDR1 SQVTM and CDR2 ANQGSEA. TCRdb's copy holds only in-frame clones and misses some; the assay was immunoSEQ multiplex PCR. The repertoire holds tens of thousands of clones, with approximately 91% as singletons. The origin of this receptor is a woman aged 40-69 years with stage I lung adenocarcinoma. The sample in question was peripheral blood, obtained before any cancer treatment. The V gene is TRBV29-1, the J gene TRBJ2-3; 13 nucleotides match TRBD2. The CDR3 bases are TGCAGCGTTGATGGACTAGCGGGGGTCACAGATACGCAGTATTTT. Its translation: CSVDGLAGVTDTQYF.